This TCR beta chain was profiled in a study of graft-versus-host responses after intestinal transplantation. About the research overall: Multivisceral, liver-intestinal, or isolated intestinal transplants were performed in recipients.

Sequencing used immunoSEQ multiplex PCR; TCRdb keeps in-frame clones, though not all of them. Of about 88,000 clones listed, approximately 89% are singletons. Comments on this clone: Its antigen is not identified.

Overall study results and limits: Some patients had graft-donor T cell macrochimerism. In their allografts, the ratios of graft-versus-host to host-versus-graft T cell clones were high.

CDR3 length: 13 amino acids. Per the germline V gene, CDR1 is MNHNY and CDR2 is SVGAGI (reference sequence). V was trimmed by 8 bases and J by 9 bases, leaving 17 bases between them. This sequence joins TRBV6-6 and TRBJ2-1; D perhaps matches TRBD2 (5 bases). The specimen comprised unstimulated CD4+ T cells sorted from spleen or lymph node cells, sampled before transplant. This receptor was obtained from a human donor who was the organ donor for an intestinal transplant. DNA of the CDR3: TGTGCCAGCTTAGGAGGCGACGTAGGTGAGCAGTTCTTC. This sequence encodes CASLGGDVGEQFF.